This T cell receptor beta chain stems from a study of brain T cells in children with intractable seizures. Regarding the study as a whole: Pre- and post-surgery blood differed in depth, so pre-surgery absences may be undersampling.

The assay was immunoSEQ multiplex PCR, and TCRdb's table has in-frame clones only and misses some. The table records approximately 330,000 clones, over 90% of them present only once. In germline, CDR1 is SQVTM, CDR2 ANQGSEA. This CDR3 has 14 amino acids. V was cut by 5 bases and J by 7 bases, with 19 bases left in between. Time point defined: blood from clinic visit 5 months post-surgery; TSC patient then seizure free. Only cases whose brain tissue showed the highest T cell transcript signatures were sequenced. Worth noting for this clone: As yet, its antigen is unknown.

The chain links TRBV29-1 to TRBJ2-3; a weak D match, TRBD2 (6 bases). This TCR came from a boy under three years old with tuberous sclerosis and intractable seizures. The material was peripheral blood, obtained 4 to 5 months after surgery. CDR3 DNA: TGCAGCGTTCTGGAAGGGGCAGGGAGGTATACGCAGTATTTT. Protein sequence: CSVLEGAGRYTQYF.